The 16 T cell receptor beta chains presented below share a single source sample, sequenced in a study of blood T cell repertoires in COVID-19. Generated by immunoSEQ multiplex PCR, the TCRdb table keeps only in-frame clones and is missing some. The sample includes 200,000 to 300,000 clones, about nine tenths of them seen just once. The source material was peripheral blood. The source is a man aged 25-40 years with COVID-19, enrolled during active disease.

The chain joins TRBV19 to TRBJ1-4; a weak D match, TRBD1 (5 bases). The CDR3 extends over 14 amino acids. CDR1 and CDR2 from the germline V gene are LNHDA and SQIVND (reference sequence). The V end was cut by 7 bases, the J end by 5 bases, with 14 bases between. CDR3 in amino acids: CASMAGTYNEKLFF. The CDR3 DNA reads as TGTGCCAGTATGGCCGGGACTTACAATGAAAAACTGTTTTTT.

This chain joins TRBV28 and TRBJ1-2; 9 bases line up with TRBD1. Germline loops: CDR1 MDHEN, CDR2 SYDVKM. V trimming: 6 bases; J trimming: 5 bases; junction bases outside the gene matches: 4. The length of the CDR3 is 13 residues. The CDR3 sequence is CASSPTGGYGYTF. The CDR3 DNA follows: TGTGCCAGCAGCCCGACAGGGGGGTATGGCTACACCTTC.

The rearrangement uses TRBV9 and TRBJ2-7; 8 bases line up with TRBD2. Germline V gives CDR1 SGDLS, CDR2 YYNGEE. Losses at the gene ends were 0 bases for V and 6 bases for J; bases not matched to a gene: 8. The CDR3 runs to 15 residues. CDR3 region: CASSVDGTRFGEQYF. CDR3 bases: TGTGCCAGCAGCGTAGACGGGACTAGATTCGGCGAGCAGTACTTC.

The chain has TRBV5-5 and TRBJ2-3; perhaps TRBD2 as D (6 bases). The V end lost 0 bases, the J end lost 4 bases, and 12 bases lay between the germline ends. The CDR3 runs 15 residues. Per germline, CDR1 SGHKS and CDR2 YYEKEE (reference sequence). The CDR3 sequence is CASSLGPSAADTQYF. CDR3 bases: TGTGCCAGCAGCTTGGGTCCTAGCGCGGCAGATACGCAGTATTTT.

The chain employs TRBV7-3 and TRBJ2-5; the match to TRBD2 covers 7 bases. Germline CDR1 SGHTA, CDR2 FQGTGA. The CDR3 loop spans 13 amino acids. V shed 4 bases and J 5 bases; nucleotides not matched to a gene: 4. CDR3 amino acids: CASSSGGKETQYF. In DNA, the CDR3 is TGTGCCAGCAGCTCCGGGGGGAAGGAGACCCAGTACTTC.

The chain uses TRBV2 and TRBJ1-5, with a possible D match to TRBD1 (5 bases). Germline CDR1 is SNHLY and CDR2 is FYNNEI. The CDR3 is 13 residues long. V lost 7 bases to trimming and J lost 5 bases, with 12 bases between them. The CDR3 sequence is CASTQGHYQPQHF. The CDR3 nucleotides read TGTGCCAGCACCCAGGGCCATTATCAGCCCCAGCATTTT.

J is TRBJ2-1 and V is TRBV9; the match to TRBD2 covers 12 bases. With 1 base clipped from V and 7 bases from J, the junction kept 9 bases outside the gene matches. The CDR3 extends over 17 amino acids. The germline gives CDR1 SGDLS, CDR2 YYNGEE. CDR3 protein: CASSVNARTSGENEQFF. DNA of the CDR3: TGTGCCAGCAGCGTAAATGCTAGGACTAGCGGGGAAAATGAGCAGTTCTTC.

The J gene is TRBJ2-6, the V gene TRBV5-1; 9 bases match TRBD1. This CDR3 is 19 amino acids long. After removal of 4 bases from V and 0 bases from J, the junction contained 11 bases not matched to a gene. The V gene's germline CDR1 is SGHRS and CDR2 YFSETQ. The CDR3 DNA reads TGCGCCAGCAGCCGGACGTCCGGGACAGGGAGCTCTGGGGCCAACGTCCTGACTTTC. This gives the protein CASSRTSGTGSSGANVLTF.

A single count supports this clone. The gene calls are TRBV9 and TRBJ1-4; possibly TRBD1 for D (5 bases). The length of the CDR3 is 16 residues. The germline CDR1 and CDR2 sequences are SGDLS and YYNGEE. V was clipped by 4 bases and J by 6 bases, with 19 bases between them. CDR3 in amino acids: CASSPDGGGTDEKLFF. The CDR3 DNA is TGTGCCAGCAGCCCTGATGGGGGAGGGACGGATGAAAAACTGTTTTTT.

In DNA form, the CDR3 reads TGTGCCAGCAGTGACGGGGGGAACTACAATGAGCAGTTCTTC. Translating gives CASSDGGNYNEQFF. The chain is built from TRBV6-4 and TRBJ2-1, with D tentatively TRBD2 (6 bases). The CDR3 sequence is 14 residues long. V was cut by 2 bases and J by 3 bases, with 8 bases left in between. Germline loops: CDR1 MRHNA, CDR2 SNTAGT.

This sequence joins TRBV5-1 and TRBJ1-1; 7 positions agree with TRBD1. The CDR3 is made up of 14 amino acids. CDR1 and CDR2 (germline): SGHRS, YFSETQ. Trimming cost V 4 bases and J 1 base; bases outside gene matches: 4. This CDR3 reads CASSRGQTNTEAFF. The CDR3 coding sequence is TGCGCCAGCAGCCGGGGACAGACGAACACTGAAGCTTTCTTT.

This clone appeared a few times. The genes are TRBV10-3 and TRBJ1-5; TRBD1 agrees at 10 bases. The germline gives CDR1 ENHRY, CDR2 SYGVKD. J gave up 0 bases and V 1 base, and 3 bases lay outside the gene matches. CDR3 length equals 17 residues. The CDR3, as DNA: TGTGCCATCAGTGAGTGGGGACAGGGGAATAGCAATCAGCCCCAGCATTTT. Translation: CAISEWGQGNSNQPQHF.

The genes are TRBV5-4 and TRBJ1-3; unclear D gene. From germline, CDR1 is SGHNT and CDR2 YYREEE (reference sequence). The ends were cut back, 0 bases at V and 0 bases at J, with 10 bases in the middle. The CDR3 covers 16 residues. The CDR3 here is CASSLGQPFSGNTIYF. The CDR3 DNA reads TGTGCCAGCAGCTTGGGACAACCTTTCTCTGGAAACACCATATATTTT. Full variable domain (rest looked up from reference TRBV5-4 and TRBJ1-3): ETGVTQSPTHLIKTRGQQVTLRCSSQSGHNTVSWYQQALGQGPQFIFQYYREEENGRGNFPPRFSGLQFPNYSSELNVNALELDDSALYLCASSLGQPFSGNTIYFGEGSWLTVV.

The chain combines TRBV5-5 with TRBJ1-1, with 9 bases aligning to TRBD1. The length of the CDR3 is 14 residues. The trim removed 6 bases at V and 0 bases at J, leaving 3 bases unmatched. Germline V gives CDR1 SGHKS, CDR2 YYEKEE (reference sequence). CDR3 DNA sequence: TGTGCCAGCATCGGGACAGGGCTGAACACTGAAGCTTTCTTT. It is translated as CASIGTGLNTEAFF.

This chain joins TRBV30 and TRBJ2-7; TRBD1 is a possible D gene (5 bases). The germline V gene encodes CDR1 GTSNPN and CDR2 SVGIG (reference sequence). The V end lost 3 bases, the J end lost 2 bases, and 11 bases lay between the germline ends. The CDR3 covers 13 residues. CDR3 nucleotides: TGTGCCTGGAGCGACCGACAGACCTACGAGCAGTACTTC. This translates into CAWSDRQTYEQYF.

The rearrangement uses TRBV5-1 and TRBJ2-2; TRBD2 matches 7 bases. The CDR3 sequence is 15 residues long. J gave up 5 bases and V 0 bases, and 4 bases lay outside the gene matches. In germline, CDR1 is SGHRS, CDR2 YFSETQ. The CDR3 loop reads CASSLGSGETGELFF. The CDR3 DNA sequence: TGCGCCAGCAGCTTGGGGAGCGGGGAAACCGGGGAGCTGTTTTTT.